The 10 T cell receptor beta chains listed next were all sequenced from one sample in a study of shared clonotypes between healthy human individuals. This table comes from immunoSEQ multiplex PCR, and its TCRdb copy is limited to in-frame clones, with some not included. The sample records hundreds of thousands of clones, over 65% being singletons. Sequenced material: memory CD4+ T cells sorted from blood. As for subset: CD45RA-negative fraction. These receptors originate from a woman aged 30 to 39 in good health.

The chain uses TRBV6-6 and TRBJ1-5; maybe TRBD1 (6 bases). The length of the CDR3 is 16 residues. The V and J ends lost 0 bases and 8 bases respectively, with 17 bases between them. CDR1 and CDR2 from the germline V gene are MNHNY and SVGAGI (reference sequence). This CDR3 is CASSYSIIRGDEPQHF. Here the CDR3 DNA reads TGTGCCAGCAGTTACTCGATTATCAGGGGAGATGAGCCCCAGCATTTT.

This clone has a handful of counts. This likely traces to a read error, being one base from a far larger clone. V gene TRBV6-8 combines with J gene TRBJ1-5, with D unresolved. V lost 5 bases and J lost 5, with 1 base in between. Germline assignment: CDR1 MNHGY and CDR2 SAAAGT. The CDR3 contains 10 residues. This chain's CDR3 is CASSHQPQHF. In DNA form, the CDR3 reads TGTGCCAGCAGTCATCAGCCCCAGCATTTT.

V gene TRBV7-9 combines with J gene TRBJ1-4, with unresolved D. Germline CDR1 reads SEHNR; CDR2 reads FQNEAQ (reference sequence). Trimming took off 2 bases at V and 6 bases at J, with 13 bases between the two ends. This CDR3 is 15 amino acids long. DNA for the CDR3: TGTGCCAGCAGCTTATCGGGAGGAGAGGATGAAAAACTGTTTTTT. The encoded protein is CASSLSGGEDEKLFF.

This rearrangement joins TRBV6-1 to TRBJ2-5, with D possibly matching TRBD2 (7 bases). The CDR3 is 16 amino acids. Trimming removed 4 bases from V and 5 bases from J, with 20 bases in between. Germline V gene data show CDR1 as MNHNS and CDR2 as SASEGT. The CDR3 DNA reads as TGTGCCAGCAGTGCCCTGACGGGGGGCGCGAGGGAGACCCAGTACTTC. Translated, it gives CASSALTGGARETQYF.

This clone was found a few times. V and J are TRBV5-1 and TRBJ2-6; 8 bases align to TRBD1. Germline values: CDR1 SGHRS, CDR2 YFSETQ. V lost 6 bases to trimming and J lost 4 bases; unmatched junction nucleotides: 6. The CDR3 sequence is 15 residues long. The chain's CDR3 is CASNDRGPGANVLTF. CDR3 DNA: TGCGCCAGCAACGACAGGGGTCCCGGGGCCAACGTCCTGACTTTC.

The CDR3 DNA reads TGTGCCAGCAGTTTATCCCTTAGCGCCTATGGCTACACCTTC. Amino acids: CASSLSLSAYGYTF. The chain has TRBV28 and TRBJ1-2; D ambiguous. This CDR3 has 14 amino acids. Germline lookup yields CDR1 MDHEN and CDR2 SYDVKM. V lost 1 base and J 4 bases, leaving 10 bases between the germline ends.

In the case of this clone: Other nucleotide sequences from this sample produce the same CDR3. The V and J genes are TRBV9 and TRBJ1-3; D ambiguous. CDR1 is SGDLS and CDR2 is YYNGEE in the germline V gene. Trimming removed 3 bases from V and 0 bases from J, with 7 bases in between. The CDR3 consists of 14 residues. The CDR3 protein is CASSARSSGNTIYF. As DNA, the CDR3 is TGTGCCAGCAGCGCCCGAAGCTCTGGAAACACCATATATTTT.

This clone has a handful of counts. The gene calls are TRBV6-5 and TRBJ2-7, with D hard to call. The V and J ends lost 0 bases and 5 bases respectively, with 8 bases between them. The CDR3 is 13 residues long. From germline, CDR1 is MNHEY and CDR2 SVGAGI. CDR3 residues: CASSYSPENEQYF. The CDR3 DNA sequence: TGTGCCAGCAGTTACTCCCCGGAGAACGAGCAGTACTTC.

This chain's CDR3 is CASSSSSDRVSNQPQHF. The CDR3 region has the DNA TGTGCCAGCAGTTCATCCTCGGACAGAGTTAGCAATCAGCCCCAGCATTTT. The genes are TRBV27 and TRBJ1-5, with D maybe TRBD1 (6 bases). The CDR3 covers 17 residues. V shed 4 bases and J shed 0 bases, with 16 bases lying between them. Germline CDR1 and CDR2: MNHEY and SMNVEV (reference sequence).

This clone was detected only once. This rearrangement joins TRBV7-3 to TRBJ2-1; 8 nucleotides align to TRBD2. The CDR3 consists of 16 residues. The V segment lost 2 bases and the J segment 2 bases; nucleotides outside the gene matches: 5. Germline loops: CDR1 SGHTA, CDR2 FQGTGA. CDR3 loop: CASSLGGTSTYNEQFF. CDR3 bases: TGTGCCAGCAGCTTAGGGGGGACTAGTACCTACAATGAGCAGTTCTTC.